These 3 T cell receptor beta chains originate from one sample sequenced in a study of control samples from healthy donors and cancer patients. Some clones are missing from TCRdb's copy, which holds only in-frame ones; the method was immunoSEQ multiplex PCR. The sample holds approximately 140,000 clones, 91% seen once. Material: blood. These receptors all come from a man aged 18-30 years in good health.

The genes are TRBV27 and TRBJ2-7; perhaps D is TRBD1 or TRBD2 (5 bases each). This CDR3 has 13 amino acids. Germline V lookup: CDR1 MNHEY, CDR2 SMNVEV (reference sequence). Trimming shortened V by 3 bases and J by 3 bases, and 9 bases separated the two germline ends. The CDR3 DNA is TGTGCCAGCAGTTTGGGGACCGACTACGAGCAGTACTTC. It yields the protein CASSLGTDYEQYF.

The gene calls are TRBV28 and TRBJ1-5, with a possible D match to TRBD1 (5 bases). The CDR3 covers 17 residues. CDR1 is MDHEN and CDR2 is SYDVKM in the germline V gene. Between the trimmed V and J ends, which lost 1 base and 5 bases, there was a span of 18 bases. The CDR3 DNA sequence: TGTGCCAGCAGTTTATTCTCGTTGCAGGGCAGGGATCAGCCCCAGCATTTT. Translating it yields CASSLFSLQGRDQPQHF.

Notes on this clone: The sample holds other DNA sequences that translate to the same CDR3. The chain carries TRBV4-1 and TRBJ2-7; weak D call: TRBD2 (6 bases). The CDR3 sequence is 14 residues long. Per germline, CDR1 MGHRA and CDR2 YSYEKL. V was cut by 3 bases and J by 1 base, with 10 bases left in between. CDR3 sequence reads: CASSQGLSSYEQYF. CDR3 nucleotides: TGCGCCAGCAGCCAGGGACTGTCGTCCTACGAGCAGTACTTC.